These T cell receptor beta chains were read from a single sample in a study of CD8+CD57+ T cells in acquired aplastic anemia. TCRdb used MiXCR to reprocess the reads, holding one entry per CDR3 protein. The table shows more than 150,000 distinct CDR3 sequences, with roughly 50% occurring only once. Material: sorted CD4+, CD8+, or CD8+CD57+ T cells (not recorded which) from PBMCs. These receptors came from a human donor with aplastic anemia. CDR3s include the opening cysteine and the closing phenylalanine or tryptophan. The order of the fields is CDR3 protein, CDR3 DNA, clone size, V gene, D gene, J gene. D genes are given only for firm matches. Clone size is given for some rows only: seen once, a few or many times, or a class if the clone is expanded.

CASSLAFWAGSAEQFF	TGTGCCAGCAGCTTAGCATTCTGGGCAGGGTCGGCTGAGCAGTTCTTC	many	TRBV7-2	NA	TRBJ2-1
CASSLGPKQTFTDTQYF	TGCGCCAGCAGCTTGGGCCCCAAACAGACATTCACAGATACGCAGTATTTT	few	TRBV5-1	NA	TRBJ2-3
CASSPPGHLEAFF	TGTGCCAGTAGTCCTCCCGGGCACTTAGAAGCTTTCTTT	few	TRBV19	NA	TRBJ1-1
CSAREARVEETQYF	TGCAGTGCTAGAGAGGCCAGGGTAGAAGAGACCCAGTACTTC	NA	TRBV20-1	NA	TRBJ2-5
CATTTGGTDTQYF	TGTGCCACAACGACAGGCGGCACAGATACGCAGTATTTT	few	TRBV7-9	NA	TRBJ2-3
CATADIVQETQYF	TGTGCCACCGCTGACATCGTCCAAGAGACCCAGTACTTC	NA	TRBV24-1	NA	TRBJ2-5
CASSRRQGQETQYF	TGTGCCAGCAGCCGAAGACAGGGCCAAGAGACCCAGTACTTC	few	TRBV7-9	TRBD1	TRBJ2-5
CASSVTDKETQYF	TGTGCCAGCAGCGTGACAGATAAAGAGACCCAGTACTTC	NA	TRBV11-2	NA	TRBJ2-5
CAISASLNSYEQYF	TGTGCCATCAGTGCGTCACTGAACTCCTACGAGCAGTACTTC	few	TRBV10-3	NA	TRBJ2-7
CASSLPRVYEQYF	TGTGCCAGCAGCTTGCCCAGGGTTTACGAGCAGTACTTC	many	TRBV5-6	NA	TRBJ2-7
CASSGGHRVSYEQYF	TGTGCCAGCAGTGGGGGACACCGTGTCTCCTACGAGCAGTACTTC	NA	TRBV2	NA	TRBJ2-7
CSAPGDTETPYEQYF	TGCAGTGCTCCCGGGGACACAGAAACACCCTACGAGCAGTACTTC	NA	TRBV20-1	NA	TRBJ2-7
CASSQDGRGTQYF	TGCGCCAGCAGCCAAGATGGCAGGGGAACGCAGTATTTT	NA	TRBV4-3	NA	TRBJ2-3
CASSEQGPEAFF	TGTGCCAGCAGTGAACAGGGTCCTGAAGCTTTCTTT	many	TRBV2	NA	TRBJ1-1
CASSGGGTTYEQYF	TGTGCCAGCAGCGGGGGAGGGACAACCTACGAGCAGTACTTC	NA	TRBV9	NA	TRBJ2-7
CASSFPSRGVDEQFF	TGTGCCAGCAGTTTTCCCTCGCGAGGGGTGGATGAGCAGTTCTTC	many	TRBV12-3/TRBV12-4	NA	TRBJ2-1